The subject of this entry is one T cell receptor (beta chain). Its specificity is unknown. Assay used: immunoSEQ multiplex PCR; TCRdb lists only in-frame clones, some missing. Of 100,000 to 150,000 clones listed, 70% to 90% are singletons. The data originate from a study of cytomegalovirus exposure and HLA in healthy donors. Overall study context: A later analysis reported the same platform for the approximately 110 validation repertoires and the 666 first-cohort repertoires.

From the approximately 120-subject validation cohort, which was separate from the roughly 710-subject first cohort, the donors were drawn. Study findings and constraints: Most TCR sequences were uncommon, yet certain public TCRs appeared in many donors. TCR clusters originating in the first cohort tended to co-occur in the 100 to 150 validation repertoires, according to a later analysis.

J lost 8 bases, V lost 4 bases, and 9 bases had no gene match. Per germline, CDR1 MGHRA and CDR2 YSYEKL. There are 15 residues in the CDR3. The sequence came from a young woman in good health and CMV-seronegative. The chain links TRBV4-1 to TRBJ2-1; 9 nucleotides match TRBD1. The material sequenced was PBMCs. This CDR3 is CASSLLQGALDEQFF. CDR3 sequence (DNA): TGCGCCAGCAGCCTACTACAGGGGGCGTTGGATGAGCAGTTCTTC.